The clone carrying this TCR beta chain appeared a few times. What it binds is unknown. This sample is drawn from a study of cytomegalovirus exposure and HLA in healthy donors. Study outcomes and limitations: When analyzed later, the rates of TCR association showed variation by HLA locus, with DRB1 the most and HLA-C the fewest. An Asian-associated ancestry cluster reportedly showed fewer N-insertions than the roughly 700-donor mean in a later analysis. It was shown in a later analysis that HLA-associated TCR beta chains were more clonally expanded than other, equally common chains. In vitro experiments confirmed that a few CMV-associated chains were specific for CMV antigens.

Both 60 Vbeta primers and 13 Jbeta primers went into the PCR. The data were produced by immunoSEQ multiplex PCR, yet TCRdb's version contains in-frame clones alone and is incomplete. The repertoire holds 130,000 or so clones, with around 75% as singletons. The TCR sequence derives from a man aged 35 to 55 in good health and CMV-seronegative. Material for sequencing was PBMCs.

CDR3 sequence (DNA): TGTGCCAGCAGTTACTCGAATAGGGGGCTGGCCACTGAAGCTTTCTTT. Translating gives CASSYSNRGLATEAFF. The V and J genes are TRBV6-6 and TRBJ1-1, with 7 bases matching TRBD1. CDR3 length: 16 amino acids. V lost 0 bases, J lost 4 bases, and 8 bases stayed unmatched. Germline assignment: CDR1 MNHNY and CDR2 SVGAGI (reference sequence).